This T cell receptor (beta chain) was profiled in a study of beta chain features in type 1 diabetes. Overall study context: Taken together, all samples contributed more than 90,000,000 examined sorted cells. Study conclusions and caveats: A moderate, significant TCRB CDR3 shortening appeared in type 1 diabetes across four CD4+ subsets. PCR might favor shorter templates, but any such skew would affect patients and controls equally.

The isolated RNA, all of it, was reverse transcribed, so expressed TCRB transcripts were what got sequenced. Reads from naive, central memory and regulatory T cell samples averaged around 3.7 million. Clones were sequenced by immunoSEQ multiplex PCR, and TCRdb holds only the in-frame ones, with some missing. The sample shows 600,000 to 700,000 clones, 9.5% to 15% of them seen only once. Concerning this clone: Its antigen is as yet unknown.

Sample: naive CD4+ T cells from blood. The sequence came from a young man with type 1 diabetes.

Here the CDR3 DNA reads TGTGCCAGCAGTGCCTGGACGGGAGGGGAGGAAAAACTGTTTTTT. Translated: CASSAWTGGEEKLFF. The V gene is TRBV25-1, the J gene TRBJ1-4; TRBD1 might be the D (5 bases). The CDR3 is 15 residues long. The V end was cut by 4 bases, the J end by 8 bases, with 17 bases between. Germline CDR1 and CDR2: MGHDK and SYGVNS.